These 8 T cell receptor beta chains were sequenced from one sample in a study of T cells in Graves' hyperthyroidism and ophthalmopathy (dated by TCRdb to between 2018 and 2020). Library generation was performed with multiplex PCR. For sequencing, an Illumina HiSeq 2000 was employed. Amplification of TCR beta CDR3 regions was carried out from RNA transcripts. A first-round RT-PCR of the TCR CDR3 used the HTBI primer set with the Qiagen OneStep RT-PCR kit. The public reads were reprocessed in TCRdb via fastp at Q25 and MiXCR, keeping in-frame beta chains. For every CDR3 protein sequence, its rows merge into one entry that carries the most common genes and DNA. The sample table shows about 700,000 distinct CDR3 sequences, and around 15% are seen once. The top ten hold 10% of the sample. Sample: blood. The receptors derive from a woman under 30 with Graves' hyperthyroidism.

The chain links TRBV4-1 to TRBJ2-2, with D possibly TRBD1 on 6 matching bases. This CDR3 comprises 17 residues. Trimming took 1 base from V and 1 from J, leaving 13 bases between them. The germline V gene has CDR1 MGHRA and CDR2 YSYEKL. For the CDR3, the DNA is TGCGCCAGCAGCCAAGCCCTCGGGACAATGAACACCGGGGAGCTGTTTTTT. It yields the protein CASSQALGTMNTGELFF.

Only a few counts were recorded for this clonotype. The genes are TRBV20-1 and TRBJ2-1, with 8 bases identical to TRBD2. CDR3 length: 17 amino acids. The V gene's germline CDR1 is DFQATT and CDR2 SNEGSKA (reference sequence). Trimming took 3 bases from V and 8 from J; bases not matched to a gene: 18. The CDR3 nucleotides read TGCAGTGCTAGTTCAAGCGGGAGAGTACCCATCCTAGATGAGCAGTTCTTC. Its translation is CSASSSGRVPILDEQFF.

This rearrangement joins TRBV4-3 to TRBJ2-1, with a tentative D call TRBD2 (5 bases). The CDR3 has 14 amino acids. Germline-derived CDR1 and CDR2 are LGHNA and YSLEER. Trimming cost V 3 bases and J 5 bases, with 11 bases left between them. CDR3 region: CASSQDLLNNEQFF. CDR3 DNA sequence: TGCGCCAGCAGCCAGGACTTACTCAACAATGAGCAGTTCTTC.

This clonotype was counted between two and nine times. This chain joins TRBV14 and TRBJ2-3; TRBD2 is a possible D gene (5 bases). V was clipped by 3 bases and J by 4 bases, with 14 bases between them. Germline V gene data show CDR1 as SGHDN and CDR2 as FVKESK. The CDR3 is made up of 15 amino acids. The DNA of the CDR3 is TGTGCCAGCAGCCAGATAACTGGCGGGCCAGATACGCAGTATTTT. It is translated as CASSQITGGPDTQYF.

The table lists this clonotype with many counts. V and J are TRBV6-1 and TRBJ1-1; 7 nucleotides line up with TRBD1. With 5 bases clipped from V and 5 bases from J, the junction kept 11 bases outside the gene matches. Per the germline V gene, CDR1 is MNHNS and CDR2 is SASEGT. The CDR3 contains 15 residues. The CDR3 DNA is TGTGCCAGCAGTCTCCGACAGGGTTGGGGGACTGAAGCTTTCTTT. Translated, it gives CASSLRQGWGTEAFF.

The V call is TRBV4-1, the J call TRBJ1-6; TRBD1 matches 7 bases. V was pared by 3 bases and J by 7 bases, with 6 bases of the junction left unmatched. In germline, CDR1 is MGHRA, CDR2 YSYEKL. The CDR3 is made up of 15 amino acids. The CDR3 bases are TGCGCCAGCAGCCATTACGGGGGACAGAATTCACCCCTCCACTTT. Translated: CASSHYGGQNSPLHF.

The V and J genes are TRBV9 and TRBJ2-3; D call uncertain. CDR1 is SGDLS and CDR2 is YYNGEE in the germline V gene. Trimming removed 4 bases at V and 6 bases at J, with 12 bases between. The CDR3 has 13 amino acids. The CDR3: CASSNQGEDTQYF. The CDR3 nucleotides are TGTGCCAGCAGCAACCAAGGAGAGGATACGCAGTATTTT.

This clonotype came up many times. This chain uses TRBV7-3 with TRBJ1-1; TRBD1 aligns across 10 bases. V shed 4 bases and J 11 bases; nucleotides not matched to a gene: 13. The CDR3 sequence is 15 residues long. Looked up from germline, CDR1 is SGHTA and CDR2 is FQGTGA. The CDR3 region is CASSSRTGTGVTAFF. The CDR3 DNA reads as TGTGCCAGCAGCTCGCGGACCGGGACAGGGGTGACTGCTTTCTTT.